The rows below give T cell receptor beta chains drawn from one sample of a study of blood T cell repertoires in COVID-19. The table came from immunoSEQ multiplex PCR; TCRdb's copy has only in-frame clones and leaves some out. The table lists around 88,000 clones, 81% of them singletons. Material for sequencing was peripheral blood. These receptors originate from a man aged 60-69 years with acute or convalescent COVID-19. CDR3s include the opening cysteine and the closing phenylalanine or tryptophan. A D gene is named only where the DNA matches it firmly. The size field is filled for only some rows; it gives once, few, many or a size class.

TGTGCCAGCAGGGATGGGAGAAGGAATGAGCAGTTCTTC	CASRDGRRNEQFF	.	.	TRBV28	TRBJ2-1
TGCGCCAGCAGGCAATCCGGGACATCGGCGTCCTATAATTCACCCCTCCACTTT	CASRQSGTSASYNSPLHF	.	.	TRBV5-1	TRBJ1-6
TGTGCCAGCAGTTACGTCGACAGCGCCTATGGCTACACCTTC	CASSYVDSAYGYTF	.	.	TRBV6-2/TRBV6-3	TRBJ1-2
TGCAGCGTTGTCTTCGGGGGGGTGAGAAACATTCAGTACTTC	CSVVFGGVRNIQYF	.	TRBD2	TRBV29-1	TRBJ2-4
TGTGCCAGCAGCCGTAGCGGGGGCGCACTCACAGATACGCAGTATTTT	CASSRSGGALTDTQYF	.	TRBD2	TRBV7-2	TRBJ2-3
TGTGCCAGCATTCCACAGGGGTGGAGGGAAAAACTGTTTTTT	CASIPQGWREKLFF	.	TRBD1	TRBV6-5	TRBJ1-4
TGTGCCAGTAGTAGCGTTTGGGACAGGGCATCTGGGGCCTTC	CASSSVWDRASGAF	few	TRBD1	TRBV19	TRBJ1-2
TGTGCCAGCAGCTTAGGGACTAGCGGGGACCAAGAGACCCAGTACTTC	CASSLGTSGDQETQYF	.	TRBD2	TRBV11-2	TRBJ2-5
TGCAGCGTTGATGGGGTCACCGGGACAGGGATGATAGGTGAAGCTTTCTTT	CSVDGVTGTGMIGEAFF	.	TRBD1	TRBV29-1	TRBJ1-1
TGTGCCAGCAGCTTAGTCAGGGGGTCGGGCAATCAGCCCCAGCATTTT	CASSLVRGSGNQPQHF	.	TRBD1	TRBV7-8	TRBJ1-5
TGTGCCACCAGTGGAACAGGGGGGAACTACGAGCAGTACTTC	CATSGTGGNYEQYF	.	TRBD1	TRBV24-1	TRBJ2-7
TGTGCCAGCAGCCAATGGGGACAGGGACGGCTAGGACGGTACTTC	CASSQWGQGRLGRYF	.	TRBD1	TRBV3-1/TRBV3-2	TRBJ2-4
TGCGCCAGCAGTGAGGTACTAGCGAGGCGCAATGAGCAGTTCTTC	CASSEVLARRNEQFF	.	TRBD2	TRBV10-1	TRBJ2-1
TGTGCCAGCAGCCAATCTGGGAGAGGAGATCAGCCCCAGCATTTT	CASSQSGRGDQPQHF	.	.	TRBV16	TRBJ1-5
TGTGCCAGCAGTCCAGGATATAATTCACCCCTCCACTTT	CASSPGYNSPLHF	.	.	TRBV7-2	TRBJ1-6
TGTGCCAGCAGTTACTCGACTATAGGGTGGAGCTCCTACGAGCAGTACTTC	CASSYSTIGWSSYEQYF	.	.	TRBV6-2/TRBV6-3	TRBJ2-7
TGCGCCAGCAGCTTGGCGGGACAGAATTCACCCCTCCACTTT	CASSLAGQNSPLHF	few	TRBD1	TRBV5-1	TRBJ1-6
TGTGCCAGCAGCCTATGGACTAGCGGGAGGTACTCCTACAATGAGCAGTTCTTC	CASSLWTSGRYSYNEQFF	few	TRBD2	TRBV7-9	TRBJ2-1
TGTGCCAGCAGTGAACAGGGGGCCGTGAACACTGAAGCTTTCTTT	CASSEQGAVNTEAFF	.	TRBD1	TRBV2	TRBJ1-1
TGTGCCAGTAGTATCCCTGGCGTTCGGGCAGGGTATGGCTACACCTTC	CASSIPGVRAGYGYTF	few	.	TRBV19	TRBJ1-2
TGTGCCAGCAGCTTAAATCTAGCGGGGGGGGCGGCCTACAATGAGCAGTTCTTC	CASSLNLAGGAAYNEQFF	.	TRBD2	TRBV7-6	TRBJ2-1
TGCAGTGCTAGTCCCCGACTAGCGGGGGGGCCAGTCTTCTTC	CSASPRLAGGPVFF	.	TRBD2	TRBV20-1	TRBJ2-1
TGTGCCAGCAGCGGGGAAAGGGGCGAGCAGTACTTC	CASSGERGEQYF	.	.	TRBV5-4	TRBJ2-7
TGTGCCAGCAGCATTGCGGGCAGTGAGCAGTACTTC	CASSIAGSEQYF	.	.	TRBV5-5	TRBJ2-7
TGTGCCATCAGTGAGTCGACTCCAGGACAGGGCTATGGCTACACCTTC	CAISESTPGQGYGYTF	few	TRBD1	TRBV10-3	TRBJ1-2
TGTGCCAGCAGTTTGAGGACTAACAATGAGCAGTTCTTC	CASSLRTNNEQFF	.	.	TRBV28	TRBJ2-1
TGCGCCAGCAGCAGGGGGGGAATCCAGAACACTGAAGCTTTCTTT	CASSRGGIQNTEAFF	.	.	TRBV4-1	TRBJ1-1
TGTGCCAGCAGCTTAGTACAGTCCTACGAGCAGTACTTC	CASSLVQSYEQYF	.	.	TRBV7-2	TRBJ2-7
TGTGCCAGCAGTTATGGGCTAGCAAAGGGCGAGCAGTACTTC	CASSYGLAKGEQYF	.	.	TRBV6-2/TRBV6-3	TRBJ2-7
TGTGCCAGCAGCAAACTGGACAGGGTGGGAGAAAAACTGTTTTTT	CASSKLDRVGEKLFF	.	.	TRBV21-1	TRBJ1-4
TGTGCCAGCAGCTCGACAGTGAATGGCTACACCTTC	CASSSTVNGYTF	once	.	TRBV12-3/TRBV12-4	TRBJ1-2
TGTGCCAGCCGTTTAAAGGGAGGGGGACAGGGGGGTACCTACGAGCAGTACTTC	CASRLKGGGQGGTYEQYF	once	TRBD1	TRBV11-2	TRBJ2-7
TGTGCCAGCAGGACTACCGCGAATTTGGGAGATACGCAGTATTTT	CASRTTANLGDTQYF	.	.	TRBV7-2	TRBJ2-3
TGTGCCAGCAGTTTCGACAGGGGGAAAGAAAAACTGTTTTTT	CASSFDRGKEKLFF	.	TRBD1	TRBV28	TRBJ1-4
TGTGCCAGCAGTGAAGGGGGAGAGGGCTATGGCTACACCTTC	CASSEGGEGYGYTF	once	.	TRBV6-1	TRBJ1-2
TGTGCCAGCAGTTTACCGGGTTCTTTCTATGGCTACACCTTC	CASSLPGSFYGYTF	.	.	TRBV28	TRBJ1-2
TGCGCCAGCAGCGGAAGGGTCGAAGGGGTGTGGGAACCAAACTATGGCTACACCTTC	CASSGRVEGVWEPNYGYTF	.	.	TRBV4-1	TRBJ1-2
TGTGCCAGCAGCGTAGCGGGGGGCGGCTACACCTTC	CASSVAGGGYTF	.	.	TRBV9	TRBJ1-2
TGTGCCAGCAGCTTATACTCCTCGAGGGCAGGGGGCACCGGGGAGCTGTTTTTT	CASSLYSSRAGGTGELFF	.	TRBD1	TRBV7-2	TRBJ2-2
TGTGCCAGCAGTTACGACGGGGGGGCTGGATATGAGCAGTTCTTC	CASSYDGGAGYEQFF	.	TRBD2	TRBV6-2/TRBV6-3	TRBJ2-1
TGCGCCAGCAGCCTGGCAGCGGGAGTTGGCTACGAGCAGTACTTC	CASSLAAGVGYEQYF	.	TRBD2	TRBV5-1	TRBJ2-7
TGTGCCAGCAGCCCGCAGGCAGAACCCTACGAGCAGTACTTC	CASSPQAEPYEQYF	.	.	TRBV7-2	TRBJ2-7
TGTGCCAGCAGCCCCCGACAGGGAGAGGCTTCACCCCTCCACTTT	CASSPRQGEASPLHF	.	TRBD1	TRBV9	TRBJ1-6
TGTGCCACCAGTGGTTCCAGACAGGGCGCCTACGAGCAGTACTTC	CATSGSRQGAYEQYF	.	TRBD1	TRBV24-1	TRBJ2-7
TGTGCCAGCAGTGTCTCGGGGGGGCCCCTCAATGAGCAGTTCTTC	CASSVSGGPLNEQFF	.	TRBD2	TRBV2	TRBJ2-1
TGTGCCAGCAGCAAACAGGTGAACACTGAAGCTTTCTTT	CASSKQVNTEAFF	.	.	TRBV6-4	TRBJ1-1
TGCAGCGTTGTAAAGCCTGAAGCTTTCTTT	CSVVKPEAFF	.	.	TRBV29-1	TRBJ1-1
TGTGCCAGCAGTTACATGGAGTCTGGAAACACCATATATTTT	CASSYMESGNTIYF	.	.	TRBV6-2/TRBV6-3	TRBJ1-3
TGTGCCAGCAGCAAATATAGCGGGAGGGTCACAGATACGCAGTATTTT	CASSKYSGRVTDTQYF	.	.	TRBV21-1	TRBJ2-3
TGCGCCAGCAGTGACCTAGCGGGCTCCTACGAGCAGTACTTC	CASSDLAGSYEQYF	.	TRBD2	TRBV10-2	TRBJ2-7
TGCGCCAGCTGGCGCGGACCCTCGGGACAGGGGGAAGAGACCCAGTACTTC	CASWRGPSGQGEETQYF	few	TRBD1	TRBV5-1	TRBJ2-5
TGTGCCAGCCGACCCGGGGACTCAGGAGAGACCCAGTACTTC	CASRPGDSGETQYF	.	.	TRBV11-2	TRBJ2-5
TGTGCCATCACCCAGGACACCGGGGAGCTGTTTTTT	CAITQDTGELFF	.	.	TRBV10-3	TRBJ2-2
TGTGCCAGCAGCCCGGTAGGCGGATTCTATGGCTACACCTTC	CASSPVGGFYGYTF	.	.	TRBV5-5	TRBJ1-2